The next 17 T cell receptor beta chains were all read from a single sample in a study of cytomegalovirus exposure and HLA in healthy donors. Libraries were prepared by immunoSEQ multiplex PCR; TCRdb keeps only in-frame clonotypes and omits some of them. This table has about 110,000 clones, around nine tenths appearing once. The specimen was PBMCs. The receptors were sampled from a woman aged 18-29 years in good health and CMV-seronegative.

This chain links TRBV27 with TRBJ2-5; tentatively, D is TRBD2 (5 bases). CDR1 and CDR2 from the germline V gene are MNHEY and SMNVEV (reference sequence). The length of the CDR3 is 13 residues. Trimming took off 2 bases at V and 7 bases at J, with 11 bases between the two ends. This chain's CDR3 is CASSLRGLGTQYF. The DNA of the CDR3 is TGTGCCAGCAGTTTACGGGGATTGGGGACCCAGTACTTC.

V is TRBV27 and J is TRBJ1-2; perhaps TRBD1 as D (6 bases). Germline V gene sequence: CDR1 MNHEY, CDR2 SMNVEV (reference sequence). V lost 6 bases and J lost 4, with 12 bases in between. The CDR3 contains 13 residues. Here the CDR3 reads CASSTRGAYGYTF. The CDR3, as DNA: TGTGCCAGCAGCACACGGGGGGCCTATGGCTACACCTTC.

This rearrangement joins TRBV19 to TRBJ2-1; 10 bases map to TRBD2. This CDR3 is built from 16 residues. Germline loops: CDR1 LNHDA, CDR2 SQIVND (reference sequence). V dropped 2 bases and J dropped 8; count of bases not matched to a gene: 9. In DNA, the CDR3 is TGTGCCAGTAGTATAATTTCTAGCGGGAGTACTGATGAGCAGTTCTTC. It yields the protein CASSIISSGSTDEQFF.

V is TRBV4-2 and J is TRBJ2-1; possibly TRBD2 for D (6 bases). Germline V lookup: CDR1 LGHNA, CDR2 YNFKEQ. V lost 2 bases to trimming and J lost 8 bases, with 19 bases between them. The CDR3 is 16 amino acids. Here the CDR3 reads CASSQSLSGGLDEQFF. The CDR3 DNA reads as TGTGCCAGCAGCCAATCCCTTAGCGGCGGTCTGGATGAGCAGTTCTTC.

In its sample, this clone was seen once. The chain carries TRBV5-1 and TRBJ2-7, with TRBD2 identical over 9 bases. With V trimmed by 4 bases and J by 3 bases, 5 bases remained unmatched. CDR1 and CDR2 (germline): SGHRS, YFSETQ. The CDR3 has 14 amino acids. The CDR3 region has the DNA TGCGCCAGCAGCCCCCTGACTAGCGGCTACGAGCAGTACTTC. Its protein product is CASSPLTSGYEQYF.

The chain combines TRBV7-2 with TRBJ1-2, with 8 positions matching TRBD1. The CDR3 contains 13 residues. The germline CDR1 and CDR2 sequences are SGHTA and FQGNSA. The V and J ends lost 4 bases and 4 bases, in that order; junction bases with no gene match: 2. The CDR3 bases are TGTGCCAGCAGCTACAGGGGGGTCTATGGCTACACCTTC. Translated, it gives CASSYRGVYGYTF.

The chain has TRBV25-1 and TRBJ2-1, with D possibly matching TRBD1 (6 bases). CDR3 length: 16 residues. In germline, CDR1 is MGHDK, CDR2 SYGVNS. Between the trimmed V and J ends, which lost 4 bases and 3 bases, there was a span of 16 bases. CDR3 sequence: CASSVGDKSFYNEQFF. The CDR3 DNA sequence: TGTGCCAGCAGTGTCGGGGACAAAAGCTTCTACAATGAGCAGTTCTTC. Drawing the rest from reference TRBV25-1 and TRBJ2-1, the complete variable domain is EADIYQTPRYLVIGTGKKITLECSQTMGHDKMYWYQQDPGMELHLIHYSYGVNSTEKGDLSSESTVSRIRTEHFPLTLESARPSHTSQYLCASSVGDKSFYNEQFFGPGTRLTVL.

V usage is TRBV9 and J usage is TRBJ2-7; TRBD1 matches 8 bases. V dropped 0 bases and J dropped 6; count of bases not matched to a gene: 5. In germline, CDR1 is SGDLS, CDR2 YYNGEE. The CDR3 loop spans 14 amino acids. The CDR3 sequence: CASSVAGQGAEQYF. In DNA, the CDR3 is TGTGCCAGCAGCGTAGCTGGGCAGGGGGCCGAGCAGTACTTC.

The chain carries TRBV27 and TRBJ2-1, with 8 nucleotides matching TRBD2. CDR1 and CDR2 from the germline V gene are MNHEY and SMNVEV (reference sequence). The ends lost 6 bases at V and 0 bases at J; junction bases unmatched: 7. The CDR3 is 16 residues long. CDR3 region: CASRLPGGPSYNEQFF. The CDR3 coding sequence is TGTGCCAGCAGACTCCCGGGGGGGCCCTCCTACAATGAGCAGTTCTTC.

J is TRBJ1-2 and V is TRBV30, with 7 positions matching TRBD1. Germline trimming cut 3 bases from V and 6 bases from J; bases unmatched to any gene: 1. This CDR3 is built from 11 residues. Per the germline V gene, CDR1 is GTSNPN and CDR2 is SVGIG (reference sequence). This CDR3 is CAWRGGNGYTF. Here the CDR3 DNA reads TGTGCCTGGAGAGGGGGCAATGGCTACACCTTC.

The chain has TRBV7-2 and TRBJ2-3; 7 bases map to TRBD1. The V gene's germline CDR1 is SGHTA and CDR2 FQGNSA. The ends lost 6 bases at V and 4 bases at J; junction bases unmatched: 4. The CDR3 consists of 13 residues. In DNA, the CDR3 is TGTGCCAGCAGTTACACAGGGGCAGATACGCAGTATTTT. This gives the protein CASSYTGADTQYF.

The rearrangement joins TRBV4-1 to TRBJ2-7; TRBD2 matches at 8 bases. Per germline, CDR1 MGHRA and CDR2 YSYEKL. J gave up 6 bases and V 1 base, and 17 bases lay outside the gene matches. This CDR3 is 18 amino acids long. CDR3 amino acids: CASSQAASGYLTGGEQYF. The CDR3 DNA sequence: TGCGCCAGCAGCCAAGCCGCTAGCGGGTACCTGACCGGGGGCGAGCAGTACTTC.

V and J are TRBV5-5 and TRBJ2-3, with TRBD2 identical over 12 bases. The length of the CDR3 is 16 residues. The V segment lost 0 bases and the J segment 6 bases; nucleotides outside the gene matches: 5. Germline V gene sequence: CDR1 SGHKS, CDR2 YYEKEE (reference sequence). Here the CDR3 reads CASSLVLAGGRDTQYF. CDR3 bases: TGTGCCAGCAGCTTGGTACTAGCGGGGGGCCGGGATACGCAGTATTTT. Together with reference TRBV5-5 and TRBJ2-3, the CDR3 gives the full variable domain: DAGVTQSPTHLIKTRGQQVTLRCSPISGHKSVSWYQQVLGQGPQFIFQYYEKEERGRGNFPDRFSARQFPNYSSELNVNALLLGDSALYLCASSLVLAGGRDTQYFGPGTRLTVL.

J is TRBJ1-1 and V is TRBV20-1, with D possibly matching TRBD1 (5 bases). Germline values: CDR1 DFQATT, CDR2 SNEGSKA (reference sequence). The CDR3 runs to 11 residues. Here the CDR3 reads CRSTRGAEAFF. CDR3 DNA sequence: TGCCGCAGCACGCGGGGGGCTGAAGCTTTCTTT.

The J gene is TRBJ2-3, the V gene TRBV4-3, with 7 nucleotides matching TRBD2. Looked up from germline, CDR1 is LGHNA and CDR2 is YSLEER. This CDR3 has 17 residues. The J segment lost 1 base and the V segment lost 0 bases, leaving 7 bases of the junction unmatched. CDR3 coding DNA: TGCGCCAGCAGCCAAGATACGGGAGGAAGGGGCACAGATACGCAGTATTTT. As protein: CASSQDTGGRGTDTQYF.

This CDR3 is CASSATTGENTEAFF. The CDR3 region has the DNA TGTGCCAGCAGTGCCACCACAGGGGAGAACACTGAAGCTTTCTTT. The rearrangement links TRBV28 to TRBJ1-1; 7 nucleotides line up with TRBD1. The ends lost 5 bases at V and 1 base at J; junction bases unmatched: 7. Germline V CDR1 and CDR2: MDHEN, SYDVKM. The length of the CDR3 is 15 residues.

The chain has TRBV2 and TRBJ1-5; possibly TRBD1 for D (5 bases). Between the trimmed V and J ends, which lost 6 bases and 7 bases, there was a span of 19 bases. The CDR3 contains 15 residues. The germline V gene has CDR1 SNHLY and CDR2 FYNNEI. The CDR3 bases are TGTGCCAGCAGGGAGGGCCAGGGCCCAAGGCAGCCCCAGCATTTT. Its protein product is CASREGQGPRQPQHF.